One and the same sample provided the 9 T cell receptor beta chains below, sequenced in a study of cytomegalovirus exposure and HLA in healthy donors. Sequencing was performed with immunoSEQ multiplex PCR; in TCRdb, only in-frame clones are kept and a portion is missing. The table lists over 150,000 clones, about 86% of them singletons. The sample consisted of PBMCs. Receptors were obtained from a human donor in good health.

This clone has just one count. The chain employs TRBV6-1 and TRBJ1-5; a weak D match, TRBD1 (6 bases). Trimming pared 4 bases from V and 7 bases from J, leaving 23 bases between. The CDR3 is 17 residues long. CDR1 is MNHNS and CDR2 is SASEGT in the germline V gene. The CDR3 bases are TGTGCCAGCAGTGGGCTCGACAGGCGAAGTTTAGGACAGCCCCAGCATTTT. As protein: CASSGLDRRSLGQPQHF.

V and J are TRBV29-1 and TRBJ1-1, with 9 bases matching TRBD1. The germline V gene has CDR1 SQVTM and CDR2 ANQGSEA. V was pared by 6 bases and J by 11 bases, with 16 bases of the junction left unmatched. This CDR3 is 14 amino acids long. The CDR3 nucleotides are TGCAGCGTAGTGGCCGGGACAGGGACCCTTTGGGCTTTCTTT. Protein sequence: CSVVAGTGTLWAFF.

The chain carries TRBV11-3 and TRBJ1-2; weak D call: TRBD1 (5 bases). The CDR3 loop spans 15 amino acids. Germline V gene data show CDR1 as SGHNT and CDR2 as YENEEA. Trimming stripped 1 base from V and 3 bases from J, with 12 bases between. As DNA, the CDR3 is TGTGCCAGCAGCTTAGGCGGGGCCAAGGACTATGGCTACACCTTC. It yields the protein CASSLGGAKDYGYTF.

This clone has only one observation. The chain recombines TRBV7-2 with TRBJ2-7; D is perhaps TRBD2 (5 bases). The CDR3 totals 14 residues. Germline CDR1 SGHTA, CDR2 FQGNSA. V shed 5 bases and J shed 2 bases, with 13 bases lying between them. The CDR3 sequence is CASSPPGGPYEQYF. The CDR3 DNA sequence: TGTGCCAGCAGCCCCCCCGGAGGCCCCTACGAGCAGTACTTC.

The rearrangement joins TRBV5-1 to TRBJ1-1; a weak D match, TRBD1 (5 bases). The V end was cut by 5 bases, the J end by 1 base, with 15 bases between. This CDR3 is built from 15 residues. Germline lookup yields CDR1 SGHRS and CDR2 YFSETQ. The CDR3 region is CASSIGRGTNTEAFF. The CDR3 DNA follows: TGCGCCAGCAGTATTGGAAGGGGTACGAACACTGAAGCTTTCTTT.

The rearrangement uses TRBV27 and TRBJ1-1; possibly TRBD1 for D (6 bases). V was clipped by 5 bases and J by 0 bases, with 13 bases between them. The germline V gene has CDR1 MNHEY and CDR2 SMNVEV (reference sequence). The CDR3 spans 15 residues. CDR3: CASSRNRELNTEAFF. The CDR3 region has the DNA TGTGCCAGCAGTAGGAACAGGGAATTGAACACTGAAGCTTTCTTT.

This sequence joins TRBV7-2 and TRBJ2-1; 7 bases match TRBD2. The CDR3 runs to 15 residues. Germline V gene lookup returns CDR1 SGHTA and CDR2 FQGNSA. Trimming removed 1 base from V and 5 bases from J; junction bases left unmatched: 5. The CDR3 DNA is TGTGCCAGCAGCTTAGTCGGGGGAGGGAACAATGAGCAGTTCTTC. As protein: CASSLVGGGNNEQFF.

This clone has a single count. This chain joins TRBV6-1 and TRBJ1-5; TRBD1 matches at 8 bases. Germline CDR1 is MNHNS and CDR2 is SASEGT. This CDR3 comprises 18 residues. J was trimmed by 2 bases and V by 4 bases; bases with no gene match: 13. The CDR3 DNA reads TGTGCCAGCAGTGCCAGGACAGGGATTGGGCTCGGCAATCAGCCCCAGCATTTT. Translating it yields CASSARTGIGLGNQPQHF.

The rearrangement uses TRBV19 and TRBJ1-5, with D unresolved. Per the germline V gene, CDR1 is LNHDA and CDR2 is SQIVND (reference sequence). V lost 6 bases, J lost 3 bases, and 21 bases lay in between. The CDR3 length is 17 residues. This CDR3 reads CASSLAGYGVINQPQHF. DNA of the CDR3: TGTGCCAGTAGCCTAGCGGGGTACGGGGTTATCAATCAGCCCCAGCATTTT.